Below are 22 T cell receptor beta chains sequenced from a single sample in a study of CD8 T cells in Susac syndrome. Reverse transcription of roughly 0.45 to 1 ug RNA used random hexamers. TCRdb redid the calling of the immunoSEQ multiplex PCR reads with MiXCR, one entry per CDR3 protein. The sample includes approximately 210,000 distinct CDR3 sequences, approximately 95% seen only once; the top ten take about 0.091%. The sequenced sample was CD4+ T cells from PBMCs. The source of these receptors is a human donor with multiple sclerosis.

V and J are TRBV29-1 and TRBJ1-1; no firm D call. The CDR3 runs 15 residues. Germline V gene sequence: CDR1 SQVTM, CDR2 ANQGSEA. Trimming shortened V by 0 bases and J by 4 bases, and 15 bases separated the two germline ends. CDR3 sequence reads: CSVEDWLGWTTEAFF. In DNA, the CDR3 is TGCAGCGTTGAAGATTGGTTGGGGTGGACCACTGAAGCTTTCTTT. The full variable domain, with the rest looked up from reference TRBV29-1 and TRBJ1-1, is SAVISQKPSRDICQRGTSLTIQCQVDSQVTMMFWYRQQPGQSLTLIATANQGSEATYESGFVIDKFPISRPNLTFSTLTVSNMSPEDSSIYLCSVEDWLGWTTEAFFGQGTRLTVV.

The rearrangement joins TRBV29-1 to TRBJ2-1; D remains ambiguous. Trimming shortened V by 0 bases and J by 13 bases, and 7 bases separated the two germline ends. Germline V gives CDR1 SQVTM, CDR2 ANQGSEA. CDR3 length equals 10 residues. This chain's CDR3 is CSVEEGSQFF. DNA of the CDR3: TGCAGCGTTGAAGAGGGATCCCAGTTCTTC.

This clonotype was detected only once. This sequence joins TRBV6-5 and TRBJ2-7, with no clear D. Germline loops: CDR1 MNHEY, CDR2 SVGAGI. The CDR3 is made up of 15 amino acids. The ends were cut back, 0 bases at V and 0 bases at J, with 9 bases in the middle. The CDR3 DNA sequence: TGTGCCAGCAGTTACTCGACGGGCGTCTCCTACGAGCAGTACTTC. This codes for CASSYSTGVSYEQYF.

J is TRBJ2-7 and V is TRBV3-1; 9 nucleotides align to TRBD2. Germline V lookup: CDR1 LGHDT, CDR2 YNNKEL (reference sequence). The J segment lost 2 bases and the V segment lost 4 bases, leaving 3 bases of the junction unmatched. The CDR3 has 14 residues. The CDR3 is CASSRSGGTYEQYF. The CDR3 DNA is TGTGCCAGCAGCCGCAGCGGGGGGACCTACGAGCAGTACTTC.

The V call is TRBV7-2, the J call TRBJ1-2; 8 bases match TRBD1. There are 15 residues in the CDR3. Unmatched junction bases numbered 6, after V lost 2 bases and J lost 4 bases. The V gene's germline CDR1 is SGHTA and CDR2 FQGNSA. The CDR3 bases are TGTGCCAGCAGCTTAACCAGGGGGCTCGGCTATGGCTACACCTTC. It specifies CASSLTRGLGYGYTF.

The chain recombines TRBV20-1 with TRBJ2-5, with 9 bases lining up with TRBD1. The CDR3 has 13 amino acids. V trimming: 6 bases; J trimming: 6 bases; junction bases outside the gene matches: 8. From germline, CDR1 is DFQATT and CDR2 SNEGSKA (reference sequence). CDR3 coding DNA: TGCAGTGCACCCGGACAGGGGTTGAAGACCCAGTACTTC. This sequence encodes CSAPGQGLKTQYF.

The CDR3, as DNA: TGTGCCTGGGAGGGTTCCAGTTCTAACTATGGCTACACCTTC. It codes for CAWEGSSSNYGYTF. This chain connects TRBV30 to TRBJ1-2; D call uncertain. The V end lost 5 bases, the J end lost 0 bases, and 13 bases lay between the germline ends. The CDR3 length is 14 residues. Per germline, CDR1 GTSNPN and CDR2 SVGIG (reference sequence).

The V and J genes are TRBV27 and TRBJ1-2; 10 nucleotides agree with TRBD1. After removal of 0 bases from V and 8 bases from J, the junction contained 9 bases not matched to a gene. CDR1 is MNHEY, CDR2 SMNVEV, per germline (reference sequence). The CDR3 is 16 amino acids. The CDR3 DNA is TGTGCCAGCAGTTTATCGGTCAGGGGACAGGGGAAGGGCTACACCTTC. Residues: CASSLSVRGQGKGYTF.

This chain links TRBV7-9 with TRBJ1-1, with D maybe TRBD1 (5 bases). This CDR3 region has 14 residues. Germline loops: CDR1 SEHNR, CDR2 FQNEAQ (reference sequence). Trimming cost V 5 bases and J 3 bases, with 13 bases left between them. Written as DNA, the CDR3 is TGTGCCAGCAGCCCGCGGGACTTAGACACTGAAGCTTTCTTT. Encoded protein: CASSPRDLDTEAFF.

The chain joins TRBV20-1 to TRBJ1-2; TRBD1 agrees at 8 bases. V lost 5 bases and J lost 4; bases outside the gene matches: 6. CDR1 is DFQATT, CDR2 SNEGSKA, per germline (reference sequence). This CDR3 is 13 amino acids long. DNA for the CDR3: TGCAGTGCTGATGGGGGACAGGCCTATGGCTACACCTTC. The encoded protein is CSADGGQAYGYTF.

This chain links TRBV29-1 with TRBJ2-2; D possibly corresponds to TRBD1 (6 bases). V shed 4 bases and J shed 0 bases, with 12 bases lying between them. CDR1 and CDR2 (germline): SQVTM, ANQGSEA. This CDR3 region has 15 residues. CDR3 region: CSVALGAPNTGELFF. DNA of the CDR3: TGCAGCGTTGCGTTGGGGGCCCCGAACACCGGGGAGCTGTTTTTT.

The chain uses TRBV6-2 or TRBV6-3 and TRBJ2-7; D ambiguous. Germline assignment: CDR1 MNHEY and CDR2 SVGEGT. V gave up 7 bases and J gave up 5 bases, with 15 bases separating them. The CDR3 totals 13 residues. The CDR3 here is CASTSTSIHEQYF. The CDR3 DNA reads TGTGCCAGCACCAGCACTTCAATACACGAGCAGTACTTC.

The chain links TRBV29-1 to TRBJ2-5; 10 nucleotides line up with TRBD1. The J segment lost 5 bases and the V segment lost 4 bases, leaving 13 bases of the junction unmatched. Germline-derived CDR1 and CDR2 are SQVTM and ANQGSEA. This CDR3 comprises 16 residues. The CDR3 DNA reads as TGCAGCGTTGGATATAGGACAGGGGGAGGTCGGGAGACCCAGTACTTC. Translated, it gives CSVGYRTGGGRETQYF. Full variable domain (outside the CDR3, taken from reference TRBV29-1 and TRBJ2-5): SAVISQKPSRDICQRGTSLTIQCQVDSQVTMMFWYRQQPGQSLTLIATANQGSEATYESGFVIDKFPISRPNLTFSTLTVSNMSPEDSSIYLCSVGYRTGGGRETQYFGPGTRLLVL.

The gene calls are TRBV4-2 and TRBJ2-7; TRBD2 agrees at 14 bases. CDR3 length: 16 amino acids. Germline V gene sequence: CDR1 LGHNA, CDR2 YNFKEQ. Unmatched junction bases numbered 7, after V lost 3 bases and J lost 6 bases. CDR3 in DNA: TGTGCCAGCAGCCAGGAACCGGGACTAGCGGGAGTCGAGCAGTACTTC. It translates to CASSQEPGLAGVEQYF.

This clonotype was counted only a few times. The rearrangement joins TRBV2 to TRBJ2-5; D gene unclear. The V and J ends lost 5 bases and 5 bases respectively, with 9 bases between them. Germline loops: CDR1 SNHLY, CDR2 FYNNEI. The CDR3 runs to 12 residues. The CDR3 loop is CASSPPRETQYF. In DNA, the CDR3 is TGTGCCAGCAGTCCTCCTCGGGAGACCCAGTACTTC.

This chain links TRBV9 with TRBJ1-5; 9 positions agree with TRBD1. Per germline, CDR1 SGDLS and CDR2 YYNGEE. J was trimmed by 2 bases and V by 5 bases; bases with no gene match: 2. The CDR3 consists of 14 residues. CDR3 DNA: TGTGCCAGCAGTCGGACAGGGGGCAATCAGCCCCAGCATTTT. Translated, it gives CASSRTGGNQPQHF.

This clonotype was observed a single time. The chain employs TRBV30 and TRBJ2-7, with a possible D match to TRBD2 (6 bases). The V gene lost 2 bases and the J gene lost 8 bases, with 16 bases spanning the gap. The CDR3 runs to 13 residues. The germline V gene has CDR1 GTSNPN and CDR2 SVGIG (reference sequence). The CDR3 sequence is CAWSFREWRKQYF. Written as DNA, the CDR3 is TGTGCCTGGAGTTTCCGGGAGTGGCGGAAGCAGTACTTC.

The genes are TRBV3-1 and TRBJ2-3; a weak D match, TRBD2 (6 bases). There are 16 residues in the CDR3. V was clipped by 3 bases and J by 5 bases, with 18 bases between them. Germline V gene lookup returns CDR1 LGHDT and CDR2 YNNKEL (reference sequence). CDR3 sequence: CASSHGEASLVDTQYF. CDR3 nucleotide sequence: TGTGCCAGCAGCCACGGGGAGGCTAGTCTGGTAGATACGCAGTATTTT.

This chain uses TRBV20-1 with TRBJ1-4; no definite D call. Trimming removed 0 bases from V and 7 bases from J, with 12 bases in between. From germline, CDR1 is DFQATT and CDR2 SNEGSKA (reference sequence). The CDR3 consists of 14 residues. The CDR3 loop reads CSARDPPGAEKLFF. CDR3 nucleotides: TGCAGTGCTAGAGATCCTCCTGGCGCTGAAAAACTGTTTTTT.

The chain is built from TRBV25-1 and TRBJ2-3; 8 nucleotides align to TRBD2. CDR3 length equals 15 residues. Trimming removed 3 bases from V and 6 bases from J; junction bases left unmatched: 8. CDR1 and CDR2 (germline): MGHDK, SYGVNS. The CDR3 nucleotides read TGTGCCAGCAGTGAGGCCAGCGGGAGTGCCGATACGCAGTATTTT. Encoded protein: CASSEASGSADTQYF.

The chain has TRBV20-1 and TRBJ2-3, with a possible D match to TRBD2 (5 bases). The germline V gene has CDR1 DFQATT and CDR2 SNEGSKA (reference sequence). With 1 base removed from V and 4 bases from J, the gap between germline ends came to 12 bases. The CDR3 totals 14 residues. The CDR3 nucleotides read TGCAGTGCTAGAGTCGGGGTGCCTGCAGATACGCAGTATTTT. Amino acids: CSARVGVPADTQYF.

This clonotype was detected only once. This sequence joins TRBV5-1 and TRBJ2-1; 7 bases line up with TRBD2. CDR3 length equals 13 residues. The ends lost 5 bases at V and 7 bases at J; junction bases unmatched: 6. Per germline, CDR1 SGHRS and CDR2 YFSETQ. CDR3 residues: CASSPGGGNEQFF. Here the CDR3 DNA reads TGCGCCAGCAGTCCGGGGGGTGGAAATGAGCAGTTCTTC. The complete variable domain, with remaining parts taken from reference TRBV5-1 and TRBJ2-1, reads KAGVTQTPRYLIKTRGQQVTLSCSPISGHRSVSWYQQTPGQGLQFLFEYFSETQRNKGNFPGRFSGRQFSNSRSEMNVSTLELGDSALYLCASSPGGGNEQFFGPGTRLTVL.